The T cell receptor (beta chain) under discussion was sequenced for a study of vaccination effects on CD4 cells after COVID-19. In the study overall: A few convalescent patients gave early and late post-vaccination samples. Study-wide results and caveats: Few convalescent patients, and no early post-infection timepoints, were available to the study.

As for this clone: As yet, its antigen is unknown.

The table came from immunoSEQ multiplex PCR; TCRdb's copy has only in-frame clones and leaves some out. Seen here are approximately 15,000 clones, about four fifths observed once, and the top ten hold around a fifth. Expansion of antigen-specific CD4+ T cells with viral peptide pools was carried out by the ViraFEST assay before sequencing. Subsequent to roughly 9 days of culture, CD4+ T cells were isolated. It was between March and December 2020 that the person had a SARS-CoV-2 infection confirmed by PCR. Each participant was administered two doses of either the BNT162b2 or the mRNA-1273 vaccine. Culturing of a few million PBMC per well took place with roughly 10 IU/ml IL-2 and 7.5 to 10 ug/ml peptides. The TCR was taken from a human donor who had a prior SARS-CoV-2 infection. The input for sequencing was CD4+ T cells from PBMCs cultured with SARS-CoV-2 spike peptides, taken after COVID-19 vaccination.

The CDR3 spells CASSQGRWTQYF. In DNA form, the CDR3 reads TGTGCCAGCAGCCAAGGACGTTGGACCCAGTACTTC. V is TRBV3-1 (or the pseudogene TRBV3-2) and J is TRBJ2-5; D uncertain. V was clipped by 1 base and J by 7 bases, with 7 bases between them. CDR3 length: 12 amino acids. CDR1 LGHDT and CDR2 YNNKEL come from the germline V gene (reference sequence).